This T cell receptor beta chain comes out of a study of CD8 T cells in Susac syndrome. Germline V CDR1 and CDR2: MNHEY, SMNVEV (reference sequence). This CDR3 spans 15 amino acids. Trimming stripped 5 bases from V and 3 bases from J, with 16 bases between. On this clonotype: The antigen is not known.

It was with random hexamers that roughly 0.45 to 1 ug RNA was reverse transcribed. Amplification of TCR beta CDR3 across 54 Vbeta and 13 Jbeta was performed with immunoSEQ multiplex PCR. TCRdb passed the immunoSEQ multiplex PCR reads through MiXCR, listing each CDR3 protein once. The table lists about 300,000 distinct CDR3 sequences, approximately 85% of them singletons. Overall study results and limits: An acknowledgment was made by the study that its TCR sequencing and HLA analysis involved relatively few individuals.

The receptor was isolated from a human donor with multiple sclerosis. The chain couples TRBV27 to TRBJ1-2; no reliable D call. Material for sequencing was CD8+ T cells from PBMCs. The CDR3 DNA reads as TGTGCCAGCAGTCCCTCCCGGGCTACCGACTATGGCTACACCTTC. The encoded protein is CASSPSRATDYGYTF.